The present entry profiles one T cell receptor beta chain with its context. The antigen remains unidentified. CDR3 length: 17 amino acids. CDR1 and CDR2 (germline): LNHNV, YYDKDF (reference sequence). V gave up 3 bases and J gave up 8 bases; unmatched junction bases: 14. The data are from a study of cytomegalovirus exposure and HLA in healthy donors. Broader study findings: Published work reported that the classifier diagnosed cytomegalovirus status with high specificity and sensitivity. Excluded were some V segments that proved indistinguishable, including TRBV6-2 and TRBV6-3.

PCR primers comprised 60 Vbeta and 13 Jbeta primers. Libraries were prepared by immunoSEQ multiplex PCR; TCRdb keeps only in-frame clonotypes and omits some of them. The data hold approximately 170,000 clones, with around 77% observed a single time. The rearrangement links TRBV15 to TRBJ2-1, with TRBD2 matching 9 bases. The specimen sequenced was PBMCs. The TCR was taken from a woman between 35 and 50 years old in good health and CMV-seronegative. CDR3 residues: CATSRGIGGLAGYEQFF. The CDR3 nucleotides read TGTGCCACCAGCAGGGGGATAGGTGGGCTAGCGGGATATGAGCAGTTCTTC.